These T cell receptor beta chains were read from a single sample in a study of shared T cell receptors in the human thymus. Sequencing used immunoSEQ multiplex PCR; TCRdb keeps in-frame clones, though not all of them. The sample has 700,000 or so clones; around 85% are singletons. This sample was also put to use in a study of human thymus T cells.

Sequencing was carried out using thymocytes. The receptors come from a girl less than two years old with a congenital heart defect. Each CDR3 is given with its conserved first and last residue. A D gene is named only where the DNA matches it firmly. Expanded clones are given a class, and other clones once, few, many or no size at all.

D gene	V gene	J gene	clone size	CDR3 protein	CDR3 DNA
-	TRBV18	TRBJ1-1	-	CASSPGGRNTEAFF	TGTGCCAGCTCACCGGGGGGGCGTAACACTGAAGCTTTCTTT
TRBD1	TRBV12-5	TRBJ1-2	-	CASGLVLRDRGRIYGYTF	TGTGCTAGTGGTTTGGTACTTAGGGACAGGGGACGGATCTATGGCTACACCTTC
-	TRBV14	TRBJ1-4	-	CASSHQGGLRNEKLFF	TGTGCCAGCAGCCACCAGGGAGGCCTCCGGAATGAAAAACTGTTTTTT
-	TRBV28	TRBJ1-2	-	CASTTRRGNYGYTF	TGTGCCAGCACCACACGACGGGGGAACTATGGCTACACCTTC
TRBD1	TRBV5-6	TRBJ1-1	-	CASSPGARGHSWAFF	TGTGCCAGCAGCCCCGGGGCCAGGGGGCATTCCTGGGCTTTCTTT
TRBD1	TRBV7-9	TRBJ2-7	-	CASSSVAGTGVHEQYF	TGTGCCAGCAGCTCGGTGGCCGGGACAGGGGTCCACGAGCAGTACTTC
TRBD1	TRBV5-4	TRBJ1-2	-	CASSSQTRGPYGYTF	TGTGCCAGCAGCTCGCAGACCAGGGGGCCCTATGGCTACACCTTC
TRBD2	TRBV9	TRBJ2-1	-	CASRPGLAAYNEQFF	TGTGCCAGCAGACCTGGACTAGCGGCTTACAATGAGCAGTTCTTC
-	TRBV2	TRBJ1-1	-	CASSHTHRSLIENTEAFF	TGTGCCAGCAGTCACACGCACAGGTCCTTAATCGAGAACACTGAAGCTTTCTTT
-	TRBV11-2	TRBJ2-7	-	CASSLSVGPAGQSYEQYF	TGTGCCAGCAGCTTAAGCGTTGGGCCAGCAGGACAAAGCTACGAGCAGTACTTC
TRBD1	TRBV25-1	TRBJ2-6	-	CASSVPGQSSGANVLTF	TGTGCCAGCAGTGTTCCGGGACAGTCCTCTGGGGCCAACGTCCTGACTTTC
-	TRBV6-1	TRBJ2-2	-	CASSEALAGGLFF	TGTGCCAGCAGTGAAGCGCTGGCGGGCGGCCTGTTTTTT
-	TRBV14	TRBJ1-6	-	CASRPTGHSSPLHF	TGTGCCAGCAGGCCTACAGGCCACTCTTCACCCCTCCACTTT
TRBD1	TRBV5-8	TRBJ1-2	-	CASSRQGRHGYTF	TGTGCCAGCAGCCGACAGGGGAGACATGGCTACACCTTC
TRBD2	TRBV9	TRBJ2-1	-	CASSPAGGYSYNEQFF	TGTGCCAGCAGTCCAGCGGGGGGATACTCCTACAATGAGCAGTTCTTC
TRBD1	TRBV29-1	TRBJ2-7	-	CSVGSDRGYF	TGCAGCGTTGGTTCGGACAGGGGGTACTTC
TRBD1	TRBV25-1	TRBJ1-4	-	CASSEDRGSHNEKLFF	TGTGCCAGCAGTGAGGACAGGGGGTCTCATAATGAAAAACTGTTTTTT
-	TRBV27	TRBJ1-1	-	CASTLRVPGRTMNTEAFF	TGTGCCAGCACCCTTCGAGTGCCGGGGCGGACTATGAACACTGAAGCTTTCTTT
TRBD1	TRBV29-1	TRBJ1-1	-	CSVQGECTEAFF	TGCAGCGTACAGGGGGAATGTACTGAAGCTTTCTTT
-	TRBV11-2	TRBJ1-4	-	CASSLDSSGSTNEKLFF	TGTGCCAGCAGCTTAGATTCTTCAGGGTCGACTAATGAAAAACTGTTTTTT
-	TRBV6-5	TRBJ1-2	-	CASRSPTRVSPDYTF	TGTGCCAGCAGGTCCCCCACGAGGGTGTCTCCCGACTACACCTTC
TRBD1	TRBV6-1	TRBJ1-2	-	CASSENLTGSSYGYTF	TGTGCCAGCAGTGAAAATTTGACAGGGTCGAGCTATGGCTACACCTTC
TRBD1	TRBV5-5	TRBJ1-3	-	CASSRTRQGTEATIYF	TGTGCCAGCAGCCGGACCCGACAGGGGACCGAGGCCACCATATATTTT
-	TRBV18	TRBJ1-3	once	CASSPPPTGAGNTIYF	TGTGCCAGCTCACCGCCACCGACAGGCGCTGGAAACACCATATATTTT
-	TRBV30	TRBJ1-6	-	CAWRMSSYNSPLHF	TGTGCCTGGAGGATGAGCTCCTATAATTCACCCCTCCACTTT
-	TRBV2	TRBJ1-1	few	CASIQWQGSMNTEAFF	TGTGCCAGCATACAGTGGCAGGGGAGCATGAACACTGAAGCTTTCTTT
-	TRBV6-1	TRBJ1-5	once	CASTRVENQPQHF	TGTGCCAGCACGCGAGTAGAGAATCAGCCCCAGCATTTT
TRBD2	TRBV27	TRBJ2-5	-	CASSPQTSYVRETQYF	TGTGCCAGCAGTCCGCAGACTAGCTACGTTCGGGAGACCCAGTACTTC
TRBD2	TRBV9	TRBJ2-1	-	CASSVTGTSSRLPYNEQFF	TGTGCCAGCAGCGTCACCGGGACTAGCTCTCGCCTTCCCTACAATGAGCAGTTCTTC
-	TRBV19	TRBJ1-5	-	CASSMPSDSNQPQHF	TGTGCCAGTAGTATGCCATCAGATAGCAATCAGCCCCAGCATTTT
-	TRBV5-1	TRBJ1-6	-	CASSLESPGSLVNSPLHF	TGCGCCAGCAGCTTGGAAAGTCCAGGTTCGCTCGTTAATTCACCCCTCCACTTT
-	TRBV12-1	TRBJ2-7	-	CASRPRQVIYEQYF	TGTGCCAGCCGGCCCAGACAGGTGATCTACGAGCAGTACTTC
-	TRBV6-6	TRBJ1-4	-	CASSSDATNEKLFF	TGTGCCAGCAGTAGCGACGCAACTAATGAAAAACTGTTTTTT
TRBD1	TRBV7-8	TRBJ2-7	-	CASSSPGTGLNEQYF	TGTGCCAGCAGCTCCCCAGGGACAGGCTTGAACGAGCAGTACTTC
-	TRBV19	TRBJ1-1	-	CASSSRRDPEAFF	TGTGCCAGTAGTAGCCGTCGGGATCCTGAAGCTTTCTTT
TRBD1	TRBV28	TRBJ1-2	-	CASSFPRQGNGYTF	TGTGCCAGCAGTTTCCCCCGACAGGGGAATGGCTACACCTTC
-	TRBV13	TRBJ2-5	-	CASSRRGVQETQYF	TGTGCCAGCAGCAGGCGCGGGGTCCAAGAGACCCAGTACTTC
-	TRBV28	TRBJ2-5	-	CASSLRGETQYF	TGTGCCAGCAGTTTACGGGGAGAGACCCAGTACTTC
TRBD1	TRBV2	TRBJ1-1	-	CAGKSGTGGFTEAFF	TGTGCCGGAAAATCCGGGACAGGTGGTTTCACTGAAGCTTTCTTT
-	TRBV5-4	TRBJ1-6	-	CASSEGYHNSPLHF	TGTGCCAGCAGTGAGGGATACCATAATTCACCCCTCCACTTT
TRBD1	TRBV5-5	TRBJ1-2	-	CASSLEEGAGNYGYTF	TGCGCCAGCAGCTTGGAGGAGGGGGCCGGTAACTATGGCTACACCTTC